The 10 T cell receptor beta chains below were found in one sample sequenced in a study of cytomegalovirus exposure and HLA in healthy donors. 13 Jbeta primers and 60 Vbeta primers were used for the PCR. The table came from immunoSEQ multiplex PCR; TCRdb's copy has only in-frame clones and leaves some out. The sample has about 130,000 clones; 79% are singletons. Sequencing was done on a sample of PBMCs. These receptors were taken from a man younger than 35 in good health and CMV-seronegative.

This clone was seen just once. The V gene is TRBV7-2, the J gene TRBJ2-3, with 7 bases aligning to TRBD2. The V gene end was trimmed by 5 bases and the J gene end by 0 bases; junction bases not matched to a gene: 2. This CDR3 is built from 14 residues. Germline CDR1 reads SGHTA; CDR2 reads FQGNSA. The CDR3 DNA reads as TGTGCCAGCAGCATTAGCGGGAGCACAGATACGCAGTATTTT. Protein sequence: CASSISGSTDTQYF.

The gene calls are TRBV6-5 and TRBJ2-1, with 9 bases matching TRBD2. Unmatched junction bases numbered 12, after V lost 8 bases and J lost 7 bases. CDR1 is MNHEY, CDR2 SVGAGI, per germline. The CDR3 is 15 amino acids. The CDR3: CASGTMREGKNEQFF. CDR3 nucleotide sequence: TGTGCCAGCGGTACGATGCGGGAGGGGAAGAATGAGCAGTTCTTC.

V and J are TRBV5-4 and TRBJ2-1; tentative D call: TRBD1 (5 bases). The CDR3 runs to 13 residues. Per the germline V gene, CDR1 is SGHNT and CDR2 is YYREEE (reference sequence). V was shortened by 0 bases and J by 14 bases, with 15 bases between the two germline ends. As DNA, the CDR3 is TGTGCCAGCAGCTTGGCTCAAAGGGGTGGGGAGTTCTTC. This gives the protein CASSLAQRGGEFF.

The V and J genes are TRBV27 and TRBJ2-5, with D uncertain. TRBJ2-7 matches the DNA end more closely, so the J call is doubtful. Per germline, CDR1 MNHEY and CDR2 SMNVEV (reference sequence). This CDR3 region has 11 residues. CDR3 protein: CASSFNYEQYF. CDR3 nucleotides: TGTGCCAGCAGTTTCAACTACGAGCAGTACTTC.

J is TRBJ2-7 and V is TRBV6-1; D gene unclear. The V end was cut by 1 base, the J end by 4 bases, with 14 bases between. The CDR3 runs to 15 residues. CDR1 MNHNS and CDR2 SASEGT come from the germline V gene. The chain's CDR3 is CASSEGRHYLYEQYV. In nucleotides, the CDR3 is TGTGCCAGCAGTGAAGGTAGACATTACCTATACGAGCAGTACGTC.

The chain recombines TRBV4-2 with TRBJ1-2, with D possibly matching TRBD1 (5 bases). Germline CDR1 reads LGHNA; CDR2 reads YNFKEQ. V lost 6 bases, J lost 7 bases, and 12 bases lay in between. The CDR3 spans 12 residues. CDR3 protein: CASSQPGFGYTF. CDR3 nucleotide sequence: TGTGCCAGCAGTCAACCAGGGTTTGGCTACACCTTC.

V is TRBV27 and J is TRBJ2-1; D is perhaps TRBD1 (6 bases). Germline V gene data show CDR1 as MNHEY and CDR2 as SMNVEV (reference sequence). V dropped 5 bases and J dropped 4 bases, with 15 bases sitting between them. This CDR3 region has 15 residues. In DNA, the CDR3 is TGTGCCAGCAGTCAAATGGGGACAAGTTACAATGAGCAGTTCTTC. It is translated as CASSQMGTSYNEQFF.

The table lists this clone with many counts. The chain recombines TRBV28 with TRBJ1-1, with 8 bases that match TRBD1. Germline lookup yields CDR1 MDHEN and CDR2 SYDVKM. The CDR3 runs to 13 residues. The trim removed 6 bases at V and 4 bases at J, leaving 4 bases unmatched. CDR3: CASSRGLATEAFF. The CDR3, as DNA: TGTGCCAGCAGCAGGGGGCTGGCCACTGAAGCTTTCTTT.

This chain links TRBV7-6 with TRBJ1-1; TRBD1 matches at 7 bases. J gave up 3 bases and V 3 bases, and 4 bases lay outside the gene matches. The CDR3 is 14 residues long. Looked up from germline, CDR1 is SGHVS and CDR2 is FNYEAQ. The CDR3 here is CASSLEGAYTEAFF. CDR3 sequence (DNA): TGTGCCAGCAGCTTGGAGGGGGCGTACACTGAAGCTTTCTTT.

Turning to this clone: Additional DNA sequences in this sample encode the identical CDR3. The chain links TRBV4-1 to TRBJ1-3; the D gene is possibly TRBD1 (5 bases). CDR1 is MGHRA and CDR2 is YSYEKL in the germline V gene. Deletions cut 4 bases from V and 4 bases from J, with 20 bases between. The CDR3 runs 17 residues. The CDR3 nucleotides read TGCGCCAGCAGCCCGGGGGTTAGGGAACCTGTCGGAAACACCATATATTTT. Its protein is CASSPGVREPVGNTIYF.